What follows describes a single T cell receptor beta chain. This entry is derived from a study of T-cell memory formation after mild COVID-19. MiXCR was run by TCRdb on the 5' RACE reads, yielding one entry per CDR3 protein. The sample consists of hundreds of thousands of distinct CDR3 sequences, approximately 15% of them appearing once. Trimming at V came to 6 bases and at J to 7 bases, leaving 9 bases not matched to a gene. CDR3 length: 14 amino acids. The germline gives CDR1 SNHLY, CDR2 FYNNEI. This TCR was recovered from a man between 18 and 35 years old who had mild COVID-19 (a few samples of this study predate the infection). Cell type and time point are not known. The V and J genes are TRBV2 and TRBJ2-5, with 9 bases lining up with TRBD1. Sequencing input: PBMCs or a T cell subset sorted from them (not recorded which). The CDR3 sequence: CASRTTGGVLTQYF. The CDR3 region has the DNA TGTGCCAGCAGGACGACAGGGGGGGTTCTGACCCAGTACTTC.